This T cell receptor (beta chain) was recorded in a study of blood T cell repertoires in COVID-19 (dated by TCRdb to 2018 to 2020). A note on the overall study: Samples from collaborators originated in the United States, Italy and Spain and spanned both the acute and convalescent phases of COVID-19. The prospective study material was composed of cDNA or gDNA derived from T cells, B-cell-depleted T cells, or PBMCs. The samples were drawn from the first 160 participants of the ongoing ImmuneRACE study and from roughly 1,300 subjects provided by 6 global collaborators. Subjects who had been exposed to COVID-19, were actively infected with it, or had recovered from it provided the deeply sampled blood TCRbeta repertoires that made up the dataset. Nearly every sample came with metadata listing a de-identified subject ID, COVID-19 status, age in years and sex. The repertoires were released in a freely available public database meant as a resource for research on the immune response to SARS-CoV-2. Where HLA class I and class II types were available, the types were taken from metadata supplied by the sample provider, not from assay-based typing.

Enrolling through a virtual design, the prospective study's participants ranged in age from roughly 18 to 95 years and lived across 24 United States geographic areas. Cohort assignment in the prospective study relied on participant-reported clinical history from a screening survey and a study questionnaire. Recovered participants in ImmuneRACE Cohort 3 were defined as having two consecutive negative NP/OP PCR tests, clearance from a healthcare professional, or resolution of symptoms. Mobile phlebotomists in the prospective study collected whole blood, serum and a nasopharyngeal or oropharyngeal swab from every participant. Participants in the prospective study had the option to provide additional blood draws and questionnaires over a roughly two-month period. Before DNA extraction, blood samples from the prospective study were shipped at room temperature or frozen. What the work shows at the level of the full study, not this receptor alone: How much clinical and demographic metadata was included differed by source and by participant, and the metadata was provided uncurated.

This clone occurred once. Its antigen remains unidentified. No qualities accompany the bases; no much larger clone lies one base away. TCRbeta CDR3 regions were amplified from genomic DNA using the immunoSEQ Assay, a bias-controlled multiplex PCR. The authors processed their data as follows. Nucleated cell counts per sample were estimated from amplification of reference gene primers within the assay. Sequence reads were collapsed and filtered to measure the absolute abundance of every unique TCRbeta CDR3 rearrangement. For each sample, productive Simpson clonality was calculated as the square root of Simpson's diversity index over productive rearrangements. TCRdb took this table from immuneACCESS and kept in-frame rearrangements with V and J called. Such tables lack part of the clones; where checked against another copy, unresolved V genes explain under half of the gap, and the rest is unexplained. Clone size and V and J calls were adopted from that table, with D and trimming inferred from the DNA. The sample table contains a few hundred thousand clones; only one count was recorded for approximately 80% of them. The ten largest clones take up over 12% of the sample.

The germline V gene provides CDR1 SGHTA and CDR2 FQGNSA. Counted from cysteine to phenylalanine, this CDR3 has 16 amino acids. Only CDR3 DNA remains: 48 bases, in frame from the first base. Compared with germline, V lacks 3 bases and J lacks 4 bases; bases without a gene match: 7. This TCR came from a man in his forties or fifties who had recovered from COVID-19. This sequence uses TRBV7-2 and TRBJ2-1; TRBD2 matches 9 bases in the middle. Sequencing used PBMCs or T cells enriched from blood (not recorded which). The CDR3 region: CASSFLAGTTYNEQFF. The DNA sequence is as follows: TGTGCCAGCAGCTTCCTAGCGGGGACCACTTACAATGAGCAGTTCTTC.